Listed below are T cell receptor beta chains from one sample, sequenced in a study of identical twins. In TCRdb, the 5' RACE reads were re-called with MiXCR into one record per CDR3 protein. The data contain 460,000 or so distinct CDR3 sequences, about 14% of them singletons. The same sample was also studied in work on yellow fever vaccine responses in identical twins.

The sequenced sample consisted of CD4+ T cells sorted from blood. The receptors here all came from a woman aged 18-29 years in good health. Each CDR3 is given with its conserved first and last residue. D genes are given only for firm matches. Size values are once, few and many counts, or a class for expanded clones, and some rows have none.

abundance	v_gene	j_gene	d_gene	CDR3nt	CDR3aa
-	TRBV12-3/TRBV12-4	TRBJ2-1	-	TGTGCCAGCGCTTGGGGGTCCTACAATGAGCAGTTCTTC	CASAWGSYNEQFF
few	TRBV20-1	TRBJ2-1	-	TGCAGTGCGGCCGGGACTGGGCTTTTCAATGAGCAGTTCTTC	CSAAGTGLFNEQFF
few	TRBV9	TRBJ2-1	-	TGTGCCAGCAGCGTACCCAGGGGCGACTACAATGAGCAGTTCTTC	CASSVPRGDYNEQFF
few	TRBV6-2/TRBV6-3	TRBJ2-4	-	TGTGCCAGCAGTGCCAGACCGAGAGGGGGCATTCAGTACTTC	CASSARPRGGIQYF
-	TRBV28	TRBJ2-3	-	TGTGCCAGCAGTTTGCCGGGACCCAGCACAGATACGCAGTATTTT	CASSLPGPSTDTQYF
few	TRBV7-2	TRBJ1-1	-	TGTGCCAGCAGCTTATTCGGAGATGACACTGAAGCTTTCTTT	CASSLFGDDTEAFF
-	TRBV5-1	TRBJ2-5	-	TGCGCCAGCAGCCAAGGCTCGGGGGCCGAAGAGACCCAGTACTTC	CASSQGSGAEETQYF
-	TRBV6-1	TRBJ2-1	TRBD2	TGTGCCAGCCGGACTAGCGGGGGTAGTGAGCAGTTCTTC	CASRTSGGSEQFF
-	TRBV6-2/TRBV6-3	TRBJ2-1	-	TGTGCCAGCATCCCCACGGGGGCCCATGAGCAGTTCTTC	CASIPTGAHEQFF
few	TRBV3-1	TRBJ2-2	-	TGTGCCAGTCTGTCCCCTTGGGGGCCGGACACCGGGGAGCTGTTTTTT	CASLSPWGPDTGELFF